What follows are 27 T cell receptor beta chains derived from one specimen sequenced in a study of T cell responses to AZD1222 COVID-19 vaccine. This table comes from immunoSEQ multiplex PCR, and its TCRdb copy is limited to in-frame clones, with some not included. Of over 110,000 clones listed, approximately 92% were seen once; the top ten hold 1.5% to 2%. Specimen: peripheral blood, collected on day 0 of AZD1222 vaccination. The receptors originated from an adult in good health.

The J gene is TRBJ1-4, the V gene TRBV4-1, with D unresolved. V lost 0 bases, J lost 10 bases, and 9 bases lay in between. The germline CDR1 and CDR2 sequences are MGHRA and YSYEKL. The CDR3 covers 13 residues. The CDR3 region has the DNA TGCGCCAGCAGCCAAGAAAGCATCGGAAAACTGTTTTTT. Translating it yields CASSQESIGKLFF.

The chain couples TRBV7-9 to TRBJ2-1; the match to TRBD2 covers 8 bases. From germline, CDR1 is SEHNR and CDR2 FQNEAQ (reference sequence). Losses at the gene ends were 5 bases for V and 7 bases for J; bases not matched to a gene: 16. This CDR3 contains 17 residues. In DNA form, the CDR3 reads TGTGCCAGCAGCCTGCCGATCGGGGGACTAGTTATGAATGAGCAGTTCTTC. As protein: CASSLPIGGLVMNEQFF. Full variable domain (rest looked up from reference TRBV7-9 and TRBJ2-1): DTGVSQNPRHKITKRGQNVTFRCDPISEHNRLYWYRQTLGQGPEFLTYFQNEAQLEKSRLLSDRFSAERPKGSFSTLEIQRTEQGDSAMYLCASSLPIGGLVMNEQFFGPGTRLTVL.

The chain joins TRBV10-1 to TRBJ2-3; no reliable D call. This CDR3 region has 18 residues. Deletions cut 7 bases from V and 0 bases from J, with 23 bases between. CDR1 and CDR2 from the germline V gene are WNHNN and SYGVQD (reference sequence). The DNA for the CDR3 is TGCGCCAGCATTACACCAGGAGTGGCCCGGGCTAGCACAGATACGCAGTATTTT. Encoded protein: CASITPGVARASTDTQYF.

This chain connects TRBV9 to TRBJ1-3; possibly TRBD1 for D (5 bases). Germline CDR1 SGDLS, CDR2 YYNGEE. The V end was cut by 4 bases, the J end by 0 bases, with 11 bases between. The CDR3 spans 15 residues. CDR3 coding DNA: TGTGCCAGCAGCAACCGACAGTTCTCTGGAAACACCATATATTTT. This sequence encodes CASSNRQFSGNTIYF.

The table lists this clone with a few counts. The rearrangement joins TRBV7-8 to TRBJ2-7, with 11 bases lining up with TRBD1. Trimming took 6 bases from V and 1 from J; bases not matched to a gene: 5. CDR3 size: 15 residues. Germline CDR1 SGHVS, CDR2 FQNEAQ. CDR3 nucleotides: TGTGCCAGCAGGGGCCGGGACAGGGGGTCCTACGAGCAGTACTTC. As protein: CASRGRDRGSYEQYF. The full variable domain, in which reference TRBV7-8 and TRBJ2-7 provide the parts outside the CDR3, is GAGVSQSPRYKVAKRGQDVALRCDPISGHVSLFWYQQALGQGPEFLTYFQNEAQLDKSGLPSDRFFAERPEGSVSTLKIQRTQQEDSAVYLCASRGRDRGSYEQYFGPGTRLTVT.

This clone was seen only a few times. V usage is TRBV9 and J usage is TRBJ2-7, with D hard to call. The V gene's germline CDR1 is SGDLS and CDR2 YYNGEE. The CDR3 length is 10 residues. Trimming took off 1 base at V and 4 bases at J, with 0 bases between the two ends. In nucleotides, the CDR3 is TGTGCCAGCAGCGTATACGAGCAGTACTTC. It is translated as CASSVYEQYF.

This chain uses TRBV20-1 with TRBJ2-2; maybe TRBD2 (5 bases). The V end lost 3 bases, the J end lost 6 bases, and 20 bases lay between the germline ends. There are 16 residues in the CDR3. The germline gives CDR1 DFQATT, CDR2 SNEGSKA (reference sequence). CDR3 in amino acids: CSASMARGIRAGELFF. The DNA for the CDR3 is TGCAGTGCTAGTATGGCTCGGGGTATTAGGGCCGGGGAGCTGTTTTTT.

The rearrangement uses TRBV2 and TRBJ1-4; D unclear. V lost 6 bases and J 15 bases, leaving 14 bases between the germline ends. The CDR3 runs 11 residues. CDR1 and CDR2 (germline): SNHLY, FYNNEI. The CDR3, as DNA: TGTGCCAGCAGGACCCGACATCTCTTGTTTTTT. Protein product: CASRTRHLLFF. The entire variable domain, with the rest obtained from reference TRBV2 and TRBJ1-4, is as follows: EPEVTQTPSHQVTQMGQEVILRCVPISNHLYFYWYRQILGQKVEFLVSFYNNEISEKSEIFDDQFSVERPDGSNFTLKIRSTKLEDSAMYFCASRTRHLLFFGSGTQLSVL.

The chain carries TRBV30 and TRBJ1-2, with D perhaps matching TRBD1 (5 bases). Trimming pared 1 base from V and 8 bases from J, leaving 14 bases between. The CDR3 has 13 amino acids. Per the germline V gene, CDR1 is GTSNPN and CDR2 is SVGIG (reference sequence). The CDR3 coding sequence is TGTGCCTGGAGTGGCGGAGAATGGGGGGGCTACACCTTC. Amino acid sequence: CAWSGGEWGGYTF. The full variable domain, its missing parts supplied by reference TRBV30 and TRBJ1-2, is SQTIHQWPATLVQPVGSPLSLECTVEGTSNPNLYWYRQAAGRGLQLLFYSVGIGQISSEVPQNLSASRPQDRQFILSSKKLLLSDSGFYLCAWSGGEWGGYTFGSGTRLTVV.

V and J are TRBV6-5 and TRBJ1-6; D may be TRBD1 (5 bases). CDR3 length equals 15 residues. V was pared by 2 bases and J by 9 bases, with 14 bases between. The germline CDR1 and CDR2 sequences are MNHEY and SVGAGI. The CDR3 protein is CASSYPAGGSSPLHF. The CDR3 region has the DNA TGTGCCAGCAGTTACCCGGCGGGGGGGAGTTCACCCCTCCACTTT.

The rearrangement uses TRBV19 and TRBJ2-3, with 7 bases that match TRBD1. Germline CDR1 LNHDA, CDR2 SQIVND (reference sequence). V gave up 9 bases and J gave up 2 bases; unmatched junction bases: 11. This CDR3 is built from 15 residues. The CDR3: CASAPRGTVTDTQYF. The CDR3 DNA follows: TGTGCCAGCGCCCCGAGAGGGACAGTCACAGATACGCAGTATTTT.

CDR3 in amino acids: CASTADARYNYGYTF. CDR3 nucleotide sequence: TGTGCCAGCACAGCAGACGCCCGATATAACTATGGCTACACCTTC. The chain combines TRBV28 with TRBJ1-2; D remains ambiguous. CDR1 is MDHEN and CDR2 is SYDVKM in the germline V gene. V gave up 7 bases and J gave up 1 base, with 16 bases separating them. The CDR3 spans 15 residues.

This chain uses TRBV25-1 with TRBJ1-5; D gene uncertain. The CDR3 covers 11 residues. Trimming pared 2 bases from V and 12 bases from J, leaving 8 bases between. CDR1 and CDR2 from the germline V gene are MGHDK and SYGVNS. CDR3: CASSEGSDQHF. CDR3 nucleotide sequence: TGTGCCAGCAGTGAAGGGAGCGACCAGCATTTT.

CDR3 DNA sequence: TGTGCCAGCAGCGTATCAGAAGGGAACACTGAAGCTTTCTTT. Translating it yields CASSVSEGNTEAFF. This sequence joins TRBV9 and TRBJ1-1; no clear D gene. V lost 1 base and J 1 base, leaving 8 bases between the germline ends. Germline CDR1 and CDR2: SGDLS and YYNGEE. The CDR3 runs to 14 residues.

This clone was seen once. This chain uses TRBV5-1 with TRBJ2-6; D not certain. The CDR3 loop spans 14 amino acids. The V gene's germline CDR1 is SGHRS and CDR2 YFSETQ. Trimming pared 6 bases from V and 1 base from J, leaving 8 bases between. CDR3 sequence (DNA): TGCGCCAGCAACTCACCTTCTGGGGCCAACGTCCTGACTTTC. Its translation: CASNSPSGANVLTF.

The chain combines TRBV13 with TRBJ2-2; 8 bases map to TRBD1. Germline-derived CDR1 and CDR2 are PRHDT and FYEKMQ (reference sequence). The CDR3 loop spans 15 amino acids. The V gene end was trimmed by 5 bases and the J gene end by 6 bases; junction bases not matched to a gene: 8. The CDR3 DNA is TGTGCCAGCAGCCCCGGGACAGGTCCCCCCGGGGAGCTGTTTTTT. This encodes CASSPGTGPPGELFF.

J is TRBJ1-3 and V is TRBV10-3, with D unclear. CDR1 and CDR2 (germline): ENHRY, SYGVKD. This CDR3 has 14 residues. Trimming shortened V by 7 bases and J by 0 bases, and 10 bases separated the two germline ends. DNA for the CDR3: TGTGCCATCAAGTCCACAATCTCTGGAAACACCATATATTTT. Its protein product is CAIKSTISGNTIYF.

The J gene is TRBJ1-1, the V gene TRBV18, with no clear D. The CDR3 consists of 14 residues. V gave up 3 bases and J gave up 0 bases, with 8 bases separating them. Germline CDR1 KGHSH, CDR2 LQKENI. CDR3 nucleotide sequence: TGTGCCAGCTCACCGACGGACCTGAACACTGAAGCTTTCTTT. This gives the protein CASSPTDLNTEAFF.

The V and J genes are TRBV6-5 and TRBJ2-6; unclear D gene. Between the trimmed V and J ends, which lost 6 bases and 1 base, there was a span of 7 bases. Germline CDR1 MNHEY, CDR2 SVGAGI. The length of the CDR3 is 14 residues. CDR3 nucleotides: TGTGCCAGCAGGCAGTTATCTGGGGCCAACGTCCTGACTTTC. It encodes CASRQLSGANVLTF.

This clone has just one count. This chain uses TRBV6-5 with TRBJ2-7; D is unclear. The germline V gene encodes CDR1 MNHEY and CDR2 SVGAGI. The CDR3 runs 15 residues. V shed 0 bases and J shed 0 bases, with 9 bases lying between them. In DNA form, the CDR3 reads TGTGCCAGCAGTTACTCGTGGCAGAGCTCCTACGAGCAGTACTTC. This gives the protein CASSYSWQSSYEQYF.

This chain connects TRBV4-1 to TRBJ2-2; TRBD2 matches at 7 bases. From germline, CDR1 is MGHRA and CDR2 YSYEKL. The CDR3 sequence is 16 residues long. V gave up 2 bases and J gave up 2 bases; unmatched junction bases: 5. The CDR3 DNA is TGCGCCAGCAGCCAAATAAGCGGGGTTAACACCGGGGAGCTGTTTTTT. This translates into CASSQISGVNTGELFF.

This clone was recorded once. CDR3 nucleotide sequence: TGTGCCACCAGTAACTCTAACTATGGCTACACCTTC. It codes for CATSNSNYGYTF. The chain uses TRBV24-1 and TRBJ1-2; no reliable D call. This CDR3 is built from 12 residues. Germline V lookup: CDR1 KGHDR, CDR2 SFDVKD. Between the trimmed V and J ends, which lost 6 bases and 0 bases, there was a span of 4 bases.

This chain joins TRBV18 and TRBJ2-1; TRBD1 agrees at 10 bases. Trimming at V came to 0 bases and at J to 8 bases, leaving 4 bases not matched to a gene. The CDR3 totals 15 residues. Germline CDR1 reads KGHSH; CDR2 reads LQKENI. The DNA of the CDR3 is TGTGCCAGCTCACCACCGGGACAGGGGAATCATGAGCAGTTCTTC. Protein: CASSPPGQGNHEQFF.

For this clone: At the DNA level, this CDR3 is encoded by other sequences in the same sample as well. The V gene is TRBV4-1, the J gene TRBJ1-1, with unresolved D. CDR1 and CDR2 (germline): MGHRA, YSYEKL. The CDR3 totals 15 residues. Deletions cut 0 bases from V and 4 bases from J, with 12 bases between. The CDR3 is CASSQDVWGGTEAFF. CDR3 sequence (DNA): TGCGCCAGCAGCCAAGACGTCTGGGGAGGCACTGAAGCTTTCTTT.

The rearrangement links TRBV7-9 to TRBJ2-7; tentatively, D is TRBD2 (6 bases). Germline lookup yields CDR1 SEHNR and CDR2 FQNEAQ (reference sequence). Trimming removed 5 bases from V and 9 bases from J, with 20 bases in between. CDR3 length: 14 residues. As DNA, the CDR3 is TGTGCCAGCAGCGATCGGGGCGCGCGGGACTGGCAGTACTTC. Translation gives CASSDRGARDWQYF.

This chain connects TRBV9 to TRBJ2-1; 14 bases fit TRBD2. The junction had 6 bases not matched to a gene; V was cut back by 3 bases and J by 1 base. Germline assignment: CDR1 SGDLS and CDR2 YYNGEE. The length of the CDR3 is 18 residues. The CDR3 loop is CASSGGTSGSSSYNEQFF. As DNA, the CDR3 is TGTGCCAGCAGCGGCGGGACTAGCGGGAGCTCATCCTACAATGAGCAGTTCTTC.

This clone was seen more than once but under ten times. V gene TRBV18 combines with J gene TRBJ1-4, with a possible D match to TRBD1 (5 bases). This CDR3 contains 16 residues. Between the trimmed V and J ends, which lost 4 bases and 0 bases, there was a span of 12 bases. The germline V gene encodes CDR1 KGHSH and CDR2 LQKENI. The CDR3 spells CASSQGRAATNEKLFF. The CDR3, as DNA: TGTGCCAGCTCACAGGGGAGAGCTGCAACTAATGAAAAACTGTTTTTT.